This T cell receptor beta chain comes out of a study of T cell responses to AZD1222 COVID-19 vaccine (dated by TCRdb to 2020 to 2023). Regarding the study in general: TCR sequencing covered 230 or so trial participants: approximately 200 given two doses of AZD1222 and about 26 given two doses of MenACWY control vaccine. Enrollment into the trials was organized by age into subgroups of 18-55, 56-69 and 70-plus years, and those subgroups contained approximately 150, 30 and 60 TCR-sequenced participants, respectively.

The sample's time point label, in plain terms: about 28 days (+/-7) after the second vaccine dose. Because spike-specific TCR depth and breadth did not differ between the two schedules, AZD1222 recipients who got a second dose at roughly 4 weeks were pooled with those who got a second dose at roughly 12 weeks. Vaccinee samples came from UK trials COV001 and COV002, including a single-blind randomized controlled phase 2/3 trial of AZD1222 (ChAdOx1 nCoV-19) in healthy adults. Trial participant PBMC samples were collected at day 0 and day 28 after the second dose for TCRbeta chain sequencing. For CDR1 and CDR2, the germline V gene lists SGHRS and YFSETQ. The germline V end is reduced by 0 bases and the J end by 6 bases; junction bases left unmatched: 7. The CDR3 contains 16 residues, cysteine and phenylalanine counted. CDR3 DNA is the only sequence kept; it has 48 bases, read in frame from the first base.

The CDR3 regions of human TCRbeta chains were subjected to immunosequencing. In the source study's methods: TCRs in the repertoires were matched against a reference library of SARS-CoV-2-specific TCRs that had been generated with the MIRA antigen-specificity platform. Breadth meant the fraction of unique TCRs that were SARS-CoV-2-associated, whereas depth meant the fraction of total T cells that were SARS-CoV-2-associated. Each spike-specific TCR was assigned to its reactive spike region and to a CD4 or CD8 class using the MIRA data. Log10-transformed breadth and depth values were compared by one-way ANOVA with Sidak's multiple comparisons tests. TCRdb provides this immuneACCESS table in a form limited to in-frame rearrangements. Some clones are lacking; in checked studies, under half of them reflect an unresolved V gene, and why the rest are absent is not known. V and J calls plus clone size are reproduced from that table; the DNA served to infer D and trimming. For this sample there are about 130,000 clones; approximately 91% appear just once. About 1.1% of the sample rests with the top ten.

About this clone: Its antigen remains undetermined. One base away there is no much larger clone; base qualities are not given.

Beyond this particular receptor, the publication reports: Vaccine-associated CD4 TCRs spanned the whole spike protein, with dominant responses in regions 160-218 and 743-854. Nearly half of unique spike-specific TCRs reportedly recognized epitopes outside regions mutated in the B.1.351 and B.1.1.7 variants. Conclusions about previously exposed vaccinees are limited, since just five or six AZD1222 recipients were seropositive for SARS-CoV-2 at baseline. Participants were mostly white British, with more females than males. The authors suggested clonal diversity may have been underestimated. No day 14 peak-response samples were available, so repertoires were characterized only after the peak T cell response. In the small 56-69-year group, the increase in depth fell short of significance, most likely because of low power. After two AZD1222 doses, spike-specific TCR breadth and depth were significantly higher than at day 0 and than in MenACWY recipients.

The sequence came from an adult who received the AZD1222 COVID-19 vaccine. The V and J genes are TRBV5-1 and TRBJ2-1; 9 middle bases align to TRBD2. The sample was peripheral blood, taken 28 days after the second AZD1222 dose. The CDR3 protein sequence reads: CASSLAGTSFLNEQFF. The nucleotides read TGCGCCAGCAGCTTGGCCGGGACTAGCTTTCTCAATGAGCAGTTCTTC.